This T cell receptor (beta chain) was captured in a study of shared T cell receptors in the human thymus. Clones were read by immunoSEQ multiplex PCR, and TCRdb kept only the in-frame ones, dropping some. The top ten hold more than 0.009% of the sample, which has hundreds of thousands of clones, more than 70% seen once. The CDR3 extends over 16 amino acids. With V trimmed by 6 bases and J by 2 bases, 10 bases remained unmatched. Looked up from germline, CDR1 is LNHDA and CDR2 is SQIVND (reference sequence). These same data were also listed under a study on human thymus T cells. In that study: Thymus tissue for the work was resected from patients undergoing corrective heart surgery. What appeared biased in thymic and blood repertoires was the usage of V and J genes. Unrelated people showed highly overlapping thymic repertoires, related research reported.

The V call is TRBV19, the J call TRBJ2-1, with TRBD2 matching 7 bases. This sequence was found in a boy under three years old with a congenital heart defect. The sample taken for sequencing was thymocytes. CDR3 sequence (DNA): TGTGCCAGTAGCCCCCTAATGGCGGGGGCCTACAATGAGCAGTTCTTC. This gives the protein CASSPLMAGAYNEQFF.